A selection of T cell receptor beta chains follows, all from one sample in a study of blood T cell repertoires in COVID-19. TCRdb keeps only in-frame clones here, not all; method: immunoSEQ multiplex PCR. The table has a few hundred thousand clones, about four fifths seen once. The sample taken for sequencing was peripheral blood. The receptors shown here come from a woman between 18 and 29 years old with acute or convalescent COVID-19. The CDR3 runs from the conserved cysteine through the conserved F or W. The D gene is left open where the match is weak. Only part of the rows carry a size: once, few, many, or a class if the clone is expanded.

D gene: NA; V gene: TRBV10-3; CDR3 length: 14; clone size: NA; J gene: TRBJ1-1; CDR3 DNA: TGTGCCATCAGTGAGTCTCGGGGGAACACTGAAGCTTTCTTT; CDR3 protein: CAISESRGNTEAFF
D gene: NA; V gene: TRBV5-6; CDR3 length: 17; clone size: NA; J gene: TRBJ2-1; CDR3 DNA: TGTGCCAGCAGCCCACTCACAGGGAACCCGACCTTGAATGAGCAGTTCTTC; CDR3 protein: CASSPLTGNPTLNEQFF
D gene: NA; V gene: TRBV30; CDR3 length: 16; clone size: NA; J gene: TRBJ2-6; CDR3 DNA: TGTGCCTGGTCCGCGGCGGGGACTTCTGGGGCCAACGTCCTGACTTTC; CDR3 protein: CAWSAAGTSGANVLTF
D gene: NA; V gene: TRBV11-3; CDR3 length: 19; clone size: NA; J gene: TRBJ2-6; CDR3 DNA: TGTGCCAGCAGCTTATTGTGGGACTTCCAGTTCTCTGGGGCCAACGTCCTGACTTTC; CDR3 protein: CASSLLWDFQFSGANVLTF
D gene: TRBD1; V gene: TRBV7-9; CDR3 length: 16; clone size: NA; J gene: TRBJ2-7; CDR3 DNA: TGTGCCAGCAACTCCTTTGGGGGACAGTACTCCTACGAGCAGTACTTC; CDR3 protein: CASNSFGGQYSYEQYF
D gene: TRBD1; V gene: TRBV7-9; CDR3 length: 15; clone size: few; J gene: TRBJ1-2; CDR3 DNA: TGTGCCAGCAGCTCACTGGGACAGGGAAACTATGGCTACACCTTC; CDR3 protein: CASSSLGQGNYGYTF
D gene: TRBD1; V gene: TRBV7-2; CDR3 length: 15; clone size: NA; J gene: TRBJ2-5; CDR3 DNA: TGTGCCAGCAGCATAAGGACAGGTCGATTGGAGACCCAGTACTTC; CDR3 protein: CASSIRTGRLETQYF
D gene: TRBD1; V gene: TRBV5-1; CDR3 length: 13; clone size: NA; J gene: TRBJ1-2; CDR3 DNA: TGCGCCAGCAGTTACGACAGGGTGAGCGGCTACACCTTC; CDR3 protein: CASSYDRVSGYTF
D gene: NA; V gene: TRBV19; CDR3 length: 15; clone size: NA; J gene: TRBJ1-1; CDR3 DNA: TGTGCCAGTAGTATAGTGCAGGGGCCGGAGACTGAAGCTTTCTTT; CDR3 protein: CASSIVQGPETEAFF
D gene: TRBD2; V gene: TRBV6-2/TRBV6-3; CDR3 length: 14; clone size: NA; J gene: TRBJ2-1; CDR3 DNA: TGTGCCAGCAGTGCCTCGCGGGAGGGAAATGAGCAGTTCTTC; CDR3 protein: CASSASREGNEQFF
D gene: NA; V gene: TRBV7-7; CDR3 length: 13; clone size: NA; J gene: TRBJ2-7; CDR3 DNA: TGTGCTAGCAGCTCAATACAGGGCAACGAGCAGTACTTC; CDR3 protein: CASSSIQGNEQYF
D gene: TRBD2; V gene: TRBV5-1; CDR3 length: 18; clone size: NA; J gene: TRBJ2-1; CDR3 DNA: TGCGCCAGCAGCCCGGGAAATCGGACTAGCGGGAGGAGGAATGAGCAGTTCTTC; CDR3 protein: CASSPGNRTSGRRNEQFF
D gene: TRBD1; V gene: TRBV6-8; CDR3 length: 19; clone size: few; J gene: TRBJ1-6; CDR3 DNA: TGTGCCAGCAGTAACGGGACAGGGGGAAGTCGCTCCTATAATTCACCCCTCCACTTT; CDR3 protein: CASSNGTGGSRSYNSPLHF
D gene: NA; V gene: TRBV28; CDR3 length: 14; clone size: NA; J gene: TRBJ1-5; CDR3 DNA: TGTGCCAGCAGTTCGGGACAAGTCAATCAGCCCCAGCATTTT; CDR3 protein: CASSSGQVNQPQHF
D gene: NA; V gene: TRBV5-4; CDR3 length: 13; clone size: once; J gene: TRBJ1-1; CDR3 DNA: TGTGCCAGCAGCTTGGGGGGCGGCACTGAAGCTTTCTTT; CDR3 protein: CASSLGGGTEAFF
D gene: NA; V gene: TRBV5-4; CDR3 length: 15; clone size: few; J gene: TRBJ1-1; CDR3 DNA: TGTGCCAGCAGCTCTACCGGGGTCGGTGTAACTGAAGCTTTCTTT; CDR3 protein: CASSSTGVGVTEAFF
D gene: TRBD1; V gene: TRBV23-1; CDR3 length: 14; clone size: NA; J gene: TRBJ1-2; CDR3 DNA: TGCGCCAGCATACTACAGGGGTGGAGGGGTGGCTACACCTTC; CDR3 protein: CASILQGWRGGYTF
D gene: TRBD1; V gene: TRBV7-9; CDR3 length: 15; clone size: NA; J gene: TRBJ2-1; CDR3 DNA: TGTGCCAGCAGCTTAGGTCAGGGGGTTGTCAATGAGCAGTTCTTC; CDR3 protein: CASSLGQGVVNEQFF
D gene: NA; V gene: TRBV10-2; CDR3 length: 14; clone size: NA; J gene: TRBJ1-1; CDR3 DNA: TGCGCCAGCAGGGACAGACTCATGAACACTGAAGCTTTCTTT; CDR3 protein: CASRDRLMNTEAFF
D gene: NA; V gene: TRBV4-3; CDR3 length: 17; clone size: NA; J gene: TRBJ1-3; CDR3 DNA: TGCGCCAGCAGCGTCAGGATCCCGCCGTTCTCTGGAAACACCATATATTTT; CDR3 protein: CASSVRIPPFSGNTIYF
D gene: NA; V gene: TRBV5-1; CDR3 length: 17; clone size: NA; J gene: TRBJ1-6; CDR3 DNA: TGCGCCAGCAGCTCGGGACACCAGTTCTCCTATAATTCACCCCTCCACTTT; CDR3 protein: CASSSGHQFSYNSPLHF
D gene: NA; V gene: TRBV7-2; CDR3 length: 14; clone size: NA; J gene: TRBJ2-2; CDR3 DNA: TGTGCCAGCCGGGCGGGTTCGAACACCGGGGAGCTGTTTTTT; CDR3 protein: CASRAGSNTGELFF
D gene: TRBD1; V gene: TRBV7-9; CDR3 length: 15; clone size: NA; J gene: TRBJ1-1; CDR3 DNA: TGTGCCAGCAGCCCGGGACAGGGGGGGGACACTGAAGCTTTCTTT; CDR3 protein: CASSPGQGGDTEAFF
D gene: NA; V gene: TRBV15; CDR3 length: 14; clone size: NA; J gene: TRBJ1-4; CDR3 DNA: TGTGCCACCAGCAGACGTGAAATCAGTGAAAAACTGTTTTTT; CDR3 protein: CATSRREISEKLFF
D gene: TRBD2; V gene: TRBV10-3; CDR3 length: 14; clone size: NA; J gene: TRBJ2-3; CDR3 DNA: TGTGCCATCAGGATAGCGGGAGCAGCAGATACGCAGTATTTT; CDR3 protein: CAIRIAGAADTQYF
D gene: TRBD2; V gene: TRBV5-6; CDR3 length: 14; clone size: NA; J gene: TRBJ2-7; CDR3 DNA: TGTGCCAGCAGCCGTGGACTAGCGGTCTACGAGCAGTACTTC; CDR3 protein: CASSRGLAVYEQYF
D gene: NA; V gene: TRBV30; CDR3 length: 16; clone size: NA; J gene: TRBJ1-4; CDR3 DNA: TGTGCCTGGAGTGTAGGCTTAAACAGGGCCCTCGAAAAACTGTTTTTT; CDR3 protein: CAWSVGLNRALEKLFF
D gene: TRBD1; V gene: TRBV18; CDR3 length: 13; clone size: NA; J gene: TRBJ1-1; CDR3 DNA: TGTGCCAGCTCATCTACAGGGGTCACTGAAGCTTTCTTT; CDR3 protein: CASSSTGVTEAFF
D gene: TRBD2; V gene: TRBV7-9; CDR3 length: 15; clone size: NA; J gene: TRBJ2-5; CDR3 DNA: TGTGCCAGCAGCTTTTCTAGCGGGAGGTCGGAGACCCAGTACTTC; CDR3 protein: CASSFSSGRSETQYF